Presented here are 30 T cell receptor beta chains from one specimen sequenced in a study of vaccination and CD4 T cells after COVID-19 (dated by TCRdb to 2022 to 2024). To prepare the library, PCR was applied. Sequencer: Illumina iSeq 100. DNA from cultured CD4+ T cells was subjected to TCR sequencing with the Oncomine TCR Beta short-read assay at the Johns Hopkins FTIC core. The public sequencing data were trimmed at Q25 with fastp and processed into clonotypes with MiXCR by TCRdb, which kept only in-frame beta chains. Rows with one shared CDR3 protein collapse into an entry with the most common genes and DNA. Across this sample there are almost 6,000 distinct CDR3 sequences, with roughly 34% seen only once. The ten largest clonotypes hold 25% to 35% of the sample. In light of the paper, this sample's treatment or condition label describes: approximately nine-day PBMC culture with coronavirus spike peptide pools or control peptides (ViraFEST assay). CD4+ T cells from unexposed donors were collected before the COVID-19 pandemic (2011-2018).

These receptors' antigens are unknown. Sequenced material: CD4+ T cells from blood, cultured in vitro. These receptors were collected from a human donor in good health.

The chain carries TRBV27 and TRBJ2-7, with 10 bases fitting TRBD1. The CDR3 runs 15 residues. Trimming took 6 bases from V and 0 from J; bases not matched to a gene: 5. Germline CDR1 reads MNHEY; CDR2 reads SMNVEV (reference sequence). The DNA for the CDR3 is TGTGCCAGCAGCCTCGGGACAGGGGTCTCCTACGAGCAGTACTTC. Amino acids: CASSLGTGVSYEQYF.

The chain carries TRBV5-1 and TRBJ1-1, with D maybe TRBD1 (5 bases). V was clipped by 6 bases and J by 2 bases, with 11 bases between them. There are 13 residues in the CDR3. CDR1 and CDR2 from the germline V gene are SGHRS and YFSETQ. This CDR3 is CASTKTDNTEAFF. The CDR3 DNA reads TGCGCCAGCACCAAGACAGACAACACTGAAGCTTTCTTT.

The genes are TRBV7-6 and TRBJ2-2; 8 nucleotides match TRBD1. V shed 4 bases, J shed 10 bases, and the junction held 8 bases outside the gene matches. This CDR3 comprises 14 residues. Germline CDR1 is SGHVS and CDR2 is FNYEAQ. This CDR3 is CASSSLQGVEELFF. The CDR3 DNA reads TGTGCCAGCAGCTCCCTACAGGGGGTGGAGGAGCTGTTTTTT.

Details on this clonotype: At one boundary the junction diverges from the germline segment, which might be a read error. The chain recombines TRBV20-1 with TRBJ1-2, with D possibly being TRBD1 (5 bases). Looked up from germline, CDR1 is DFQATT and CDR2 is SNEGSKA (reference sequence). There are 11 residues in the CDR3. DNA of the CDR3: TGTCTAGTGGGACCTACGGATGGCTACACCTTC. Translating gives CLVGPTDGYTF.

The V gene is TRBV27, the J gene TRBJ1-5; D is unclear. Trimming left V 0 bases short and J 1 base short, with 7 bases between. Germline lookup yields CDR1 MNHEY and CDR2 SMNVEV (reference sequence). The CDR3 runs to 15 residues. The CDR3 region has the DNA TGTGCCAGCAGTTTATCACTAACAAGCAATCAGCCCCAGCATTTT. Amino acid sequence: CASSLSLTSNQPQHF.

The chain combines TRBV20-1 with TRBJ1-2; D gene unclear. CDR3 length: 13 residues. Germline CDR1 DFQATT, CDR2 SNEGSKA (reference sequence). V was shortened by 6 bases and J by 4 bases, with 15 bases between the two germline ends. The CDR3 DNA sequence: TGCAGTGCCCCCGGGCAAGCTTTCTATGGCTACACCTTC. As protein: CSAPGQAFYGYTF.

The chain is built from TRBV5-8 and TRBJ1-2, with D hard to call. This CDR3 has 14 amino acids. V gave up 4 bases and J gave up 3 bases, with 13 bases separating them. Germline lookup yields CDR1 SGHTS and CDR2 YDEGEE. CDR3 DNA sequence: TGTGCCAGCAGCCACCCGCGACTTGACTATGGCTACACCTTC. Protein product: CASSHPRLDYGYTF.

There are a few counts of this clonotype. The V call is TRBV20-1, the J call TRBJ2-4; D is unclear. The ends were cut back, 1 base at V and 1 base at J, with 8 bases in the middle. CDR3 length equals 14 residues. Germline loops: CDR1 DFQATT, CDR2 SNEGSKA (reference sequence). DNA of the CDR3: TGCAGTGCTAGAGTGGTAGGGGCCAAAAACATTCAGTACTTC. This sequence encodes CSARVVGAKNIQYF.

This sequence joins TRBV7-9 and TRBJ1-1; 9 bases agree with TRBD1. Trimming cost V 7 bases and J 4 bases; bases outside gene matches: 4. Looked up from germline, CDR1 is SEHNR and CDR2 is FQNEAQ (reference sequence). The CDR3 consists of 13 residues. CDR3 in amino acids: CASIGQGFTEAFF. In DNA, the CDR3 is TGTGCCAGCATCGGACAGGGGTTCACTGAAGCTTTCTTT.

The J gene is TRBJ1-2, the V gene TRBV29-1, with TRBD1 identical over 9 bases. The V segment lost 3 bases and the J segment 2 bases; nucleotides outside the gene matches: 1. The CDR3 covers 13 residues. The germline V gene encodes CDR1 SQVTM and CDR2 ANQGSEA. This chain's CDR3 is CSVDGQGNYGYTF. In DNA form, the CDR3 reads TGCAGCGTTGATGGACAGGGGAACTATGGCTACACCTTC.

The chain carries TRBV27 and TRBJ1-1, with a weak D call TRBD1 (6 bases). The CDR3 length is 16 residues. The V gene lost 5 bases and the J gene lost 0 bases, with 16 bases spanning the gap. The germline gives CDR1 MNHEY, CDR2 SMNVEV (reference sequence). The CDR3 coding sequence is TGTGCCAGCAGTCCTACGCATGGGGGCTTGAACACTGAAGCTTTCTTT. This gives the protein CASSPTHGGLNTEAFF.

In nucleotides, the CDR3 is TGTGCCTGGAGTCGGGTGACAACCGATCAGCCCCAGCATTTT. As protein: CAWSRVTTDQPQHF. This rearrangement joins TRBV30 to TRBJ1-5, with no clear D. There are 14 residues in the CDR3. Trimming removed 2 bases at V and 5 bases at J, with 13 bases between. From germline, CDR1 is GTSNPN and CDR2 SVGIG (reference sequence). The whole variable domain, remainder taken from reference TRBV30 and TRBJ1-5, is SQTIHQWPATLVQPVGSPLSLECTVEGTSNPNLYWYRQAAGRGLQLLFYSVGIGQISSEVPQNLSASRPQDRQFILSSKKLLLSDSGFYLCAWSRVTTDQPQHFGDGTRLSIL.

This clonotype was detected a few times. This chain uses TRBV19 with TRBJ1-5; a weak D match, TRBD1 (5 bases). The germline V gene encodes CDR1 LNHDA and CDR2 SQIVND (reference sequence). The germline V and J ends were trimmed by 9 bases and 2 bases, with 17 bases remaining between them. The CDR3 covers 15 residues. In nucleotides, the CDR3 is TGTGCCAGCCAGTTGGAGGGGTCGGGCAATCAGCCCCAGCATTTT. As protein: CASQLEGSGNQPQHF.

This clonotype turned up a few times. The rearrangement uses TRBV20-1 and TRBJ2-3, with 9 bases fitting TRBD2. The CDR3 length is 16 residues. After removal of 6 bases from V and 0 bases from J, the junction contained 10 bases not matched to a gene. CDR1 and CDR2 from the germline V gene are DFQATT and SNEGSKA (reference sequence). The CDR3 reads CSALLAGFPSTDTQYF. In DNA form, the CDR3 reads TGCAGTGCCCTTCTAGCGGGATTTCCTAGCACAGATACGCAGTATTTT.

The V gene is TRBV20-1, the J gene TRBJ1-1, with D unresolved. Germline CDR1 is DFQATT and CDR2 is SNEGSKA (reference sequence). CDR3 size: 11 residues. The CDR3 bases are TGCAGCGGCAGAGAGAACACTGAAGCTTTCTTT. Protein: CSGRENTEAFF.

This clonotype was observed a few times. In DNA, the CDR3 is TGTGCCAGCAGGGCCGAGGGAGGGCCCTACGAGCAGTACTTC. The encoded protein is CASRAEGGPYEQYF. This chain links TRBV6-1 with TRBJ2-7, with TRBD2 matching 7 bases. This CDR3 is built from 14 residues. Germline loops: CDR1 MNHNS, CDR2 SASEGT. V shed 6 bases and J 2 bases; nucleotides not matched to a gene: 7.

The count of this clonotype is one. This sequence joins TRBV6-1 and TRBJ1-1; TRBD1 matches at 9 bases. The germline V gene has CDR1 MNHNS and CDR2 SASEGT. Trimming cost V 6 bases and J 1 base; bases outside gene matches: 6. The CDR3 extends over 15 amino acids. The CDR3 sequence: CASRRSQGANTEAFF. DNA of the CDR3: TGTGCCAGCAGGCGATCACAGGGGGCGAACACTGAAGCTTTCTTT.

There are a few counts of this clonotype. The chain recombines TRBV20-1 with TRBJ2-2; TRBD2 matches at 9 bases. The V and J ends lost 3 bases and 0 bases, in that order; junction bases with no gene match: 2. Germline lookup yields CDR1 DFQATT and CDR2 SNEGSKA (reference sequence). The CDR3 totals 15 residues. The CDR3 region has the DNA TGCAGTGCTAGGAGCGGGGGGACGAACACCGGGGAGCTGTTTTTT. This codes for CSARSGGTNTGELFF.

V usage is TRBV20-1 and J usage is TRBJ2-7; D might be TRBD1 (6 bases). The CDR3 is 13 amino acids. CDR1 is DFQATT, CDR2 SNEGSKA, per germline (reference sequence). Trimming removed 6 bases at V and 3 bases at J, with 15 bases between. The CDR3 is CSAKTGSVYEQYF. DNA for the CDR3: TGCAGTGCAAAGACAGGAAGCGTCTACGAGCAGTACTTC.

V usage is TRBV5-8 and J usage is TRBJ1-1; the D gene is possibly TRBD1 (5 bases). The ends were cut back, 4 bases at V and 9 bases at J, with 13 bases in the middle. The CDR3 sequence is 12 residues long. CDR1 is SGHTS and CDR2 is YDEGEE in the germline V gene. The CDR3 region is CASSPDTQKAFF. The CDR3 region has the DNA TGTGCCAGCAGCCCGGACACCCAAAAAGCTTTCTTT.

This clonotype appeared a few times. The rearrangement uses TRBV6-5 and TRBJ1-2; TRBD1 matches at 8 bases. V shed 0 bases and J 8 bases; nucleotides not matched to a gene: 5. This CDR3 has 14 residues. Germline V CDR1 and CDR2: MNHEY, SVGAGI. DNA for the CDR3: TGTGCCAGCAGTTACTCCGGGACAGGAGGAGGCTACACCTTC. Translated, it gives CASSYSGTGGGYTF.

This clonotype appeared a few times. The chain links TRBV7-8 to TRBJ1-6; 8 bases agree with TRBD1. Germline V lookup: CDR1 SGHVS, CDR2 FQNEAQ. The CDR3 totals 13 residues. V dropped 5 bases and J dropped 9; count of bases not matched to a gene: 3. CDR3 region: CASSPDRVSPLHF. For the CDR3, the DNA is TGTGCCAGCAGCCCGGACAGGGTTTCACCCCTCCACTTT.

This sequence joins TRBV20-1 and TRBJ1-6, with 7 bases fitting TRBD1. This CDR3 region has 16 residues. V dropped 6 bases and J dropped 7; count of bases not matched to a gene: 15. CDR1 DFQATT and CDR2 SNEGSKA come from the germline V gene (reference sequence). Here the CDR3 reads CSAPGGSPGSNSPLHF. CDR3 sequence (DNA): TGCAGTGCCCCAGGGGGGAGTCCGGGGTCCAATTCACCCCTCCACTTT.

V usage is TRBV27 and J usage is TRBJ1-2; D is possibly TRBD1 (6 bases). Germline assignment: CDR1 MNHEY and CDR2 SMNVEV (reference sequence). The CDR3 covers 13 residues. The ends were cut back, 5 bases at V and 4 bases at J, with 11 bases in the middle. The CDR3 loop is CASSQLDSYGYTF. CDR3 DNA: TGTGCCAGCAGTCAATTGGACAGCTATGGCTACACCTTC.

This clonotype has only a few counts. The chain couples TRBV6-5 to TRBJ1-5; possibly TRBD1 for D (5 bases). The CDR3 extends over 16 amino acids. Germline V gene data show CDR1 as MNHEY and CDR2 as SVGAGI. V lost 0 bases and J lost 0, with 9 bases in between. The CDR3 DNA is TGTGCCAGCAGTTACTCGAGAGGGACTAGCAATCAGCCCCAGCATTTT. Its translation: CASSYSRGTSNQPQHF.

As regards this clonotype: Germline and junction disagree at one end, which may indicate a read error. This chain links TRBV27 with TRBJ1-1; TRBD1 aligns across 11 bases. Germline-derived CDR1 and CDR2 are MNHEY and SMNVEV (reference sequence). CDR3 length: 13 residues. CDR3 DNA: TGTGCCAGCAGTTTCTGGGACAGGGGGAAAGCTCTCTTT. Translated, it gives CASSFWDRGKALF.

This chain uses TRBV6-5 with TRBJ1-2; a possible D gene is TRBD1 (5 bases). Germline V CDR1 and CDR2: MNHEY, SVGAGI. Between the trimmed V and J ends, which lost 2 bases and 7 bases, there was a span of 11 bases. This CDR3 spans 13 amino acids. The CDR3 protein is CASSYEGRGGYTF. DNA of the CDR3: TGTGCCAGCAGTTACGAGGGGCGGGGTGGCTACACCTTC.

The V call is TRBV20-1, the J call TRBJ1-2; no definite D call. V lost 3 bases, J lost 4 bases, and 9 bases lay in between. The CDR3 totals 12 residues. The V gene's germline CDR1 is DFQATT and CDR2 SNEGSKA (reference sequence). The CDR3 region has the DNA TGCAGTGCTAGTCGACTGGGCTATGGCTACACCTTC. It yields the protein CSASRLGYGYTF.

This clonotype showed up just once. J is TRBJ1-1 and V is TRBV30; D unclear. CDR1 and CDR2 (germline): GTSNPN, SVGIG (reference sequence). V lost 3 bases and J 1 base, leaving 6 bases between the germline ends. The CDR3 has 12 amino acids. CDR3 amino acids: CAWSTPNTEAFF. CDR3 nucleotides: TGTGCCTGGAGCACACCGAACACTGAAGCTTTCTTT. The variable domain in full, completed from reference TRBV30 and TRBJ1-1, reads SQTIHQWPATLVQPVGSPLSLECTVEGTSNPNLYWYRQAAGRGLQLLFYSVGIGQISSEVPQNLSASRPQDRQFILSSKKLLLSDSGFYLCAWSTPNTEAFFGQGTRLTVV.

This clonotype was seen once. This sequence joins TRBV19 and TRBJ2-2, with 12 bases lining up with TRBD1. Trimming removed 6 bases from V and 7 bases from J; junction bases left unmatched: 3. The CDR3 is 14 amino acids. The germline gives CDR1 LNHDA, CDR2 SQIVND (reference sequence). The CDR3 DNA reads as TGTGCCAGTAGGGGACAGGGGGCGAACGGGGAGCTGTTTTTT. Protein: CASRGQGANGELFF.